A single sample is the source of the 6 T cell receptor beta chains below, sequenced in a study of cytomegalovirus exposure and HLA in healthy donors. PCR employed 60 Vbeta and 13 Jbeta primers. Method: immunoSEQ multiplex PCR; TCRdb's copy keeps in-frame clones and lacks some. Found here are approximately 100,000 clones, around three quarters of them singletons; the top ten hold around 5.8%. Input material: PBMCs. All receptors come from a woman in her 50s in good health and CMV-seropositive.

The chain joins TRBV6-4 to TRBJ2-3; the D gene is possibly TRBD2 (6 bases). Germline CDR1 reads MRHNA; CDR2 reads SNTAGT. V shed 0 bases and J shed 6 bases, with 10 bases lying between them. The CDR3 covers 14 residues. CDR3 sequence: CASSDSGGRDTQYF. Here the CDR3 DNA reads TGTGCCAGCAGTGACTCCGGGGGACGGGATACGCAGTATTTT.

This rearrangement joins TRBV19 to TRBJ1-2; D is undetermined. Trimming removed 7 bases from V and 4 bases from J, with 13 bases in between. This CDR3 has 13 amino acids. Germline CDR1 and CDR2: LNHDA and SQIVND (reference sequence). The CDR3 DNA reads as TGTGCCAGTACCTCCTGGTCCAGCTATGGCTACACCTTC. Translation: CASTSWSSYGYTF. The full variable domain, its missing parts supplied by reference TRBV19 and TRBJ1-2, is DGGITQSPKYLFRKEGQNVTLSCEQNLNHDAMYWYRQDPGQGLRLIYYSQIVNDFQKGDIAEGYSVSREKKESFPLTVTSAQKNPTAFYLCASTSWSSYGYTFGSGTRLTVV.

The chain joins TRBV6-4 to TRBJ1-5; 8 positions match TRBD1. CDR1 and CDR2 from the germline V gene are MRHNA and SNTAGT. The CDR3 sequence is 14 residues long. V was clipped by 6 bases and J by 4 bases; unmatched bases: 5. The CDR3 reads CASRSQGANQPQHF. In DNA form, the CDR3 reads TGTGCCAGCAGATCTCAGGGGGCTAATCAGCCCCAGCATTTT.

The chain links TRBV29-1 to TRBJ1-1; D is possibly TRBD1 (5 bases). Germline CDR1 SQVTM, CDR2 ANQGSEA. CDR3 length equals 14 residues. V shed 5 bases and J shed 3 bases, with 16 bases lying between them. CDR3 amino acids: CSVQRQIRDTEAFF. In nucleotides, the CDR3 is TGCAGCGTTCAACGACAGATCCGGGACACTGAAGCTTTCTTT. Drawing the rest from reference TRBV29-1 and TRBJ1-1, the complete variable domain is SAVISQKPSRDICQRGTSLTIQCQVDSQVTMMFWYRQQPGQSLTLIATANQGSEATYESGFVIDKFPISRPNLTFSTLTVSNMSPEDSSIYLCSVQRQIRDTEAFFGQGTRLTVV.

This chain links TRBV7-3 with TRBJ1-3; no clear D gene. Germline CDR1 reads SGHTA; CDR2 reads FQGTGA. V was cut by 0 bases and J by 4 bases, with 10 bases left in between. The CDR3 has 15 amino acids. As DNA, the CDR3 is TGTGCCAGCAGCTTAACACCGGGGTTGGGAAACACCATATATTTT. Amino acids: CASSLTPGLGNTIYF.

This clone was counted a few times. Other DNA sequences of this sample code for an identical CDR3. V is TRBV5-1 and J is TRBJ2-3; D may be TRBD1 (5 bases). The V gene lost 0 bases and the J gene lost 4 bases, with 6 bases spanning the gap. The CDR3 spans 13 residues. CDR1 SGHRS and CDR2 YFSETQ come from the germline V gene. CDR3 bases: TGCGCCAGCAGCTTGGCAGGGTCAGATACGCAGTATTTT. Translated, it gives CASSLAGSDTQYF.